The clone carrying this T cell receptor beta chain was recorded a few times. Its cognate antigen is unknown. With iRepertoire HTBI primers and Arm-PCR of CDR3 regions, TCR beta libraries were built. MiXCR, applied by TCRdb to the multiplex PCR reads, yields one record per CDR3 protein. Here the sample spans about 420,000 distinct CDR3 sequences, 20% to 25% being singletons. Stated time point: persistent/refractory GD, antithyroid drugs over 5 years with positive TRAb. PBMC-derived RNA was used for the TCR library. Graves' disease diagnosis was established per American Thyroid Association guidelines. This sample is part of a study of regulatory T cells in long-lasting Graves disease. General observations from the study: Favored gene segments in persistent disease were TRBV28, TRBJ1-2 and TRBJ2-5. Only a small sample size was used, which may have cut accuracy.

This CDR3 comprises 14 residues. Germline loops: CDR1 LNHDA, CDR2 SQIVND (reference sequence). Between the trimmed V and J ends, which lost 1 base and 4 bases, there was a span of 8 bases. The sequence derives from a female donor with Graves disease. The sequenced sample was peripheral blood mononuclear cells (PBMCs), obtained when the disease was refractory, from a patient treated with antithyroid drugs. V is TRBV19 and J is TRBJ1-5; no firm D call. DNA of the CDR3: TGTGCCAGTAGTATAGGTACAGAAAATCAGCCCCAGCATTTT. Amino acid sequence: CASSIGTENQPQHF. The variable domain in full, with the rest retrieved from reference TRBV19 and TRBJ1-5, is DGGITQSPKYLFRKEGQNVTLSCEQNLNHDAMYWYRQDPGQGLRLIYYSQIVNDFQKGDIAEGYSVSREKKESFPLTVTSAQKNPTAFYLCASSIGTENQPQHFGDGTRLSIL.